The clone carrying this TCR beta chain was detected a few times. This specimen comes from a study of blood T cell repertoires in COVID-19. The overall study: Italy, Spain and the United States were the sources of the convalescent and acute COVID-19 samples. T cells, B-cell-depleted T cells, or PBMCs provided the cDNA or gDNA that served as material.

Seattle patients were enrolled during active infection and followed longitudinally. Original methodology: Using reference gene primer amplification, nucleated cell counts were estimated. The protocol was immunoSEQ multiplex PCR, while the TCRdb copy is restricted to in-frame clones and leaves out a portion. V and J calls and clone size are as listed in that table; D and trimming were resolved from the DNA. Here the sample spans around 400,000 clones, more than 75% being singletons. The CDR3 runs to 14 residues. Germline V gene sequence: CDR1 MNHEY, CDR2 SVGEGT. Between the trimmed V and J ends, which lost 7 bases and 7 bases, there was a span of 17 bases.

This receptor was obtained from a woman in her twenties or thirties with COVID-19, enrolled during active disease. J is TRBJ1-5 and V is TRBV6-2 or TRBV6-3, with D possibly TRBD1 on 6 matching bases. The material sequenced was peripheral blood. CDR3 DNA: TGTGCCAGCAACCCTAGGGGGGGCAGGCAGCCCCAGCATTTT. Translation gives CASNPRGGRQPQHF.